What follows describes a single T cell receptor beta chain. Source study methods: Amplification from reference gene primers served as the basis for estimated nucleated cell counts. Assay used: immunoSEQ multiplex PCR; TCRdb lists only in-frame clones, some missing. The V and J calls and clone size come from that table; D and trimming were worked out from the DNA. The sample has about 53,000 clones; 70% to 85% are singletons. This sample is part of a study of blood T cell repertoires in COVID-19. About the study: PBMCs, B-cell-depleted T cells, or T cells were the source of the cDNA or gDNA that made up the material.

The V and J ends lost 6 bases and 5 bases, in that order; junction bases with no gene match: 1. CDR1 is ENHRY, CDR2 SYGVKD, per germline. This CDR3 has 13 residues. The chain employs TRBV10-3 and TRBJ1-4, with 9 bases identical to TRBD1. Sequenced input: peripheral blood. This clonotype was obtained from a human donor in a cohort sampled during active COVID-19. The CDR3 is CAIRGTGNEKLFF. In DNA form, the CDR3 reads TGTGCCATCAGGGGGACAGGGAATGAAAAACTGTTTTTT.